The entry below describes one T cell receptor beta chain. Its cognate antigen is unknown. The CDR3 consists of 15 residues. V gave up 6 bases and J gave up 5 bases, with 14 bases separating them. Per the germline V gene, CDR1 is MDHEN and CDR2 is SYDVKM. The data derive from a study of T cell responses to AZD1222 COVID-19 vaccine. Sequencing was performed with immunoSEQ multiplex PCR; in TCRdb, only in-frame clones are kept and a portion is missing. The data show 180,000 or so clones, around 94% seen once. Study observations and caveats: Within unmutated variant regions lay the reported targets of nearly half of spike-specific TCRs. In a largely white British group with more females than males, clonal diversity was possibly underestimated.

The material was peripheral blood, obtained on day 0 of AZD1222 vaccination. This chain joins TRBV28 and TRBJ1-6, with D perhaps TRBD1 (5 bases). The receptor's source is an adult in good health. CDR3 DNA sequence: TGTGCCAGCAGGGCGGTGGGACTCCATAATTCACCCCTCCACTTT. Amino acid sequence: CASRAVGLHNSPLHF.